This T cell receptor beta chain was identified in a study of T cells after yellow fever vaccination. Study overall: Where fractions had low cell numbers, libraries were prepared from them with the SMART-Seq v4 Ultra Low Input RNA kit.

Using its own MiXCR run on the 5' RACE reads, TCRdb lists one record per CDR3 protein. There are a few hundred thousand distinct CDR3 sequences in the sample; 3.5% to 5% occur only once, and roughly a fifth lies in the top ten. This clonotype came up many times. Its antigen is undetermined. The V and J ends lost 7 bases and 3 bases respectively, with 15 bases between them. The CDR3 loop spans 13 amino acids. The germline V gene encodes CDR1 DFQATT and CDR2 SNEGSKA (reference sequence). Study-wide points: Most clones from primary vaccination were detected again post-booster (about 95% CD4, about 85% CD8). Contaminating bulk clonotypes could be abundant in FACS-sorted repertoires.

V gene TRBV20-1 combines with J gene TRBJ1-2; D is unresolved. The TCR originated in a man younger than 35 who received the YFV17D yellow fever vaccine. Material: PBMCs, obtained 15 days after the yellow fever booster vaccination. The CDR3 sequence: CSGAPRGDYGYTF. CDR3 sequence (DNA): TGCAGTGGAGCCCCCCGGGGTGACTATGGCTACACCTTC.